The rows below give T cell receptor beta chains drawn from one sample of a study of T cell responses to AZD1222 COVID-19 vaccine. TCRdb's copy holds only in-frame clones and misses some; the assay was immunoSEQ multiplex PCR. The sample includes around 140,000 clones, around 93% of them seen just once. The sequenced sample was peripheral blood, obtained 28 days after the second AZD1222 dose. The receptors stem from an adult who received the AZD1222 COVID-19 vaccine. The CDR3 runs from the conserved cysteine through the conserved F or W. Clone size appears in some rows only: once, few, many, or a class for an expanded clone.

15,.,TRBJ1-4,TRBV6-5,CASSYSWTPLRKLFF
14,.,TRBJ2-6,TRBV2,CASSLGLRANVLTF
14,.,TRBJ1-1,TRBV5-1,CASSPRTGNTEAFF
15,once,TRBJ1-1,TRBV5-7,CASSLGDTRGTEAFF
13,once,TRBJ1-5,TRBV11-3,CASSLDGVQPQHF
16,.,TRBJ1-2,TRBV7-9,CASSLDLDRANYGYTF
15,.,TRBJ2-5,TRBV7-2,CASSPRLSGAETQYF
13,.,TRBJ1-2,TRBV27,CASSPLRGYGYTF
13,.,TRBJ1-1,TRBV15,CATGGTGRSEAFF
14,.,TRBJ2-7,TRBV27,CASSLGSGGGEQYF
17,.,TRBJ2-3,TRBV9,CASSPVGGAGTGDTQYF
16,.,TRBJ1-1,TRBV7-6,CASKSEGVGSNTEAFF
13,.,TRBJ1-4,TRBV5-6,CASSLLFSEKLFF
15,once,TRBJ1-2,TRBV18,CASSPGGRLIYGYTF
12,.,TRBJ2-7,TRBV18,CASSPLNYEQYF